Listed here are 31 T cell receptor beta chains from one sample, sequenced in a study of blood T cell repertoires in COVID-19. Data came from immunoSEQ multiplex PCR; TCRdb stores just in-frame clones and leaves some out. This sample has 150,000 to 200,000 clones, with over 75% found just once. Input material: peripheral blood. All receptors come from a human donor in a cohort sampled during active COVID-19.

This chain joins TRBV12-3 or TRBV12-4 and TRBJ1-1; 7 nucleotides agree with TRBD1. There are 12 residues in the CDR3. Germline trimming cut 3 bases from V and 7 bases from J; bases unmatched to any gene: 2. For the CDR3, the DNA is TGTGCCAGCAGTTTCGGGACAGTTGAAGCTTTCTTT. Translated: CASSFGTVEAFF.

The chain carries TRBV6-2 or TRBV6-3 and TRBJ2-2; 16 bases map to TRBD2. Germline V gene data show CDR1 as MNHEY and CDR2 as SVGEGT. The CDR3 has 20 amino acids. The trim removed 0 bases at V and 0 bases at J, leaving 4 bases unmatched. CDR3 sequence reads: CASSYSKGLAGGSNTGELFF. The CDR3 bases are TGTGCCAGCAGTTACTCGAAGGGACTAGCGGGAGGGTCGAACACCGGGGAGCTGTTTTTT.

The V call is TRBV30, the J call TRBJ2-1; 8 nucleotides agree with TRBD2. CDR1 and CDR2 from the germline V gene are GTSNPN and SVGIG (reference sequence). V dropped 5 bases and J dropped 8; count of bases not matched to a gene: 17. The CDR3 spans 16 residues. The CDR3 loop is CAWGRGIAGREDEQFF. The CDR3 DNA reads as TGTGCCTGGGGTCGCGGGATAGCCGGGCGGGAGGATGAGCAGTTCTTC.

This sequence joins TRBV9 and TRBJ2-5; D is perhaps TRBD2 (7 bases). The CDR3 is 15 amino acids. Germline V lookup: CDR1 SGDLS, CDR2 YYNGEE. Trimming took off 3 bases at V and 4 bases at J, with 16 bases between the two ends. For the CDR3, the DNA is TGTGCCAGCAGCGCAGGAGGGGGGGTGGCAGAGACCCAGTACTTC. Its protein product is CASSAGGGVAETQYF.

The gene calls are TRBV7-9 and TRBJ1-2; 8 nucleotides match TRBD1. Germline V CDR1 and CDR2: SEHNR, FQNEAQ (reference sequence). CDR3 length: 16 residues. J was trimmed by 2 bases and V by 3 bases; bases with no gene match: 8. The CDR3 is CASSFQQGGRNYGYTF. The CDR3 bases are TGTGCCAGCAGCTTTCAACAGGGGGGACGCAACTATGGCTACACCTTC.

This chain joins TRBV5-1 and TRBJ2-5, with TRBD2 identical over 12 bases. Per the germline V gene, CDR1 is SGHRS and CDR2 is YFSETQ. V dropped 8 bases and J dropped 5; count of bases not matched to a gene: 10. The CDR3 covers 15 residues. DNA of the CDR3: TGCGCCAGTAAAGCTAGCGGGAGGGCCGGGGAGACCCAGTACTTC. Translated, it gives CASKASGRAGETQYF. The full variable domain, its missing parts supplied by reference TRBV5-1 and TRBJ2-5, is KAGVTQTPRYLIKTRGQQVTLSCSPISGHRSVSWYQQTPGQGLQFLFEYFSETQRNKGNFPGRFSGRQFSNSRSEMNVSTLELGDSALYLCASKASGRAGETQYFGPGTRLLVL.

The chain combines TRBV2 with TRBJ1-6; D gene uncertain. The CDR3 has 13 residues. Germline-derived CDR1 and CDR2 are SNHLY and FYNNEI. Trimming cost V 6 bases and J 8 bases, with 11 bases left between them. The CDR3 nucleotides read TGTGCCAGCAGGGTGGAGGGCGATTCACCCCTCCACTTT. As protein: CASRVEGDSPLHF.

CDR3 DNA sequence: TGTGCCAGTAGTATAGGGGCAGGGTGGGCAGATACGCAGTATTTT. Protein product: CASSIGAGWADTQYF. This sequence joins TRBV19 and TRBJ2-3, with D possibly being TRBD1 (5 bases). V shed 1 base and J shed 4 bases, with 12 bases lying between them. CDR1 is LNHDA, CDR2 SQIVND, per germline (reference sequence). This CDR3 region has 15 residues.

The chain employs TRBV14 and TRBJ2-5; no definite D call. The CDR3 has 15 amino acids. Trimming pared 5 bases from V and 7 bases from J, leaving 20 bases between. Germline V gene sequence: CDR1 SGHDN, CDR2 FVKESK. The CDR3 nucleotides are TGTGCCAGCAGCTATTTGGGCCGCCTTGCCGGGACCCAGTACTTC. Encoded protein: CASSYLGRLAGTQYF.

The chain carries TRBV5-5 and TRBJ2-5, with 14 positions matching TRBD2. The germline CDR1 and CDR2 sequences are SGHKS and YYEKEE (reference sequence). With 0 bases clipped from V and 9 bases from J, the junction kept 1 base outside the gene matches. The CDR3 is made up of 14 amino acids. The chain's CDR3 is CASSLGLAGGPQYF. As DNA, the CDR3 is TGTGCCAGCAGCTTGGGACTAGCGGGAGGGCCCCAGTACTTC. Together with reference TRBV5-5 and TRBJ2-5, the CDR3 gives the full variable domain: DAGVTQSPTHLIKTRGQQVTLRCSPISGHKSVSWYQQVLGQGPQFIFQYYEKEERGRGNFPDRFSARQFPNYSSELNVNALLLGDSALYLCASSLGLAGGPQYFGPGTRLLVL.

The rearrangement joins TRBV5-1 to TRBJ2-5; D unresolved. V was cut by 7 bases and J by 2 bases, with 6 bases left in between. This CDR3 is built from 11 residues. The germline gives CDR1 SGHRS, CDR2 YFSETQ. The CDR3 DNA reads as TGCGCCAGCCGCAGACAAGAGACCCAGTACTTC. Translating gives CASRRQETQYF.

The chain has TRBV21-1 and TRBJ1-4; the table's D call TRBD1 went unverified against the DNA. TRBV21-1 is an annotated pseudogene. This CDR3 spans 14 amino acids. The CDR3 loop is CASISPGVNEKLFF. The CDR3 DNA is TGTGCCAGCATTTCGCCAGGGGTTAATGAAAAACTGTTTTTT.

CDR3 nucleotides: TGTGCCAGTAGTATAGTTCTTAGGGGACTAGCGGGAGCAATGTACGAGCAGTACTTC. Protein product: CASSIVLRGLAGAMYEQYF. The rearrangement joins TRBV19 to TRBJ2-7; 14 bases line up with TRBD2. There are 19 residues in the CDR3. Per the germline V gene, CDR1 is LNHDA and CDR2 is SQIVND (reference sequence). V shed 1 base, J shed 4 bases, and the junction held 12 bases outside the gene matches.

The chain joins TRBV5-5 to TRBJ2-2; 8 nucleotides line up with TRBD2. Germline assignment: CDR1 SGHKS and CDR2 YYEKEE (reference sequence). The CDR3 has 18 residues. V lost 1 base, J lost 5 bases, and 13 bases stayed unmatched. The CDR3 DNA sequence: TGTGCCAGCAGCTTGAGTAGGGCTAGCGGGTCGGGGACCGGGGAGCTGTTTTTT. Translating gives CASSLSRASGSGTGELFF.

The chain has TRBV5-4 and TRBJ2-1, with TRBD2 identical over 7 bases. The ends lost 4 bases at V and 7 bases at J; junction bases unmatched: 11. Looked up from germline, CDR1 is SGHNT and CDR2 is YYREEE (reference sequence). The CDR3 consists of 15 residues. The CDR3, as DNA: TGTGCCAGCAGCCCGGGACTACTCGTGACAAATGAGCAGTTCTTC. Protein sequence: CASSPGLLVTNEQFF.

V usage is TRBV19 and J usage is TRBJ2-1, with 9 nucleotides matching TRBD2. The CDR3 is 16 residues long. The junction had 10 bases not matched to a gene; V was cut back by 5 bases and J by 5 bases. The V gene's germline CDR1 is LNHDA and CDR2 SQIVND (reference sequence). The CDR3 loop reads CASSWRGSGGHNEQFF. The DNA of the CDR3 is TGTGCCAGTAGTTGGAGGGGTAGCGGGGGCCACAATGAGCAGTTCTTC.

The gene calls are TRBV4-1 and TRBJ2-7; the match to TRBD1 covers 8 bases. The trim removed 7 bases at V and 1 base at J, leaving 9 bases unmatched. Germline CDR1 reads MGHRA; CDR2 reads YSYEKL. The CDR3 consists of 15 residues. CDR3 coding DNA: TGCGCCAGCACCCAGACAGGGGCCGGGTCCTACGAGCAGTACTTC. Translating gives CASTQTGAGSYEQYF.

The genes are TRBV3-1 (or the pseudogene TRBV3-2) and TRBJ2-7; 11 positions match TRBD2. CDR1 and CDR2 from the germline V gene are LGHDT and YNNKEL (reference sequence). This CDR3 comprises 16 residues. The trim removed 4 bases at V and 2 bases at J, leaving 7 bases unmatched. The CDR3 DNA is TGTGCCAGCAGCCGCCTAGCGACTAGCGGGGCCTACGAGCAGTACTTC. This gives the protein CASSRLATSGAYEQYF.

V is TRBV6-5 and J is TRBJ2-5; TRBD1 aligns across 10 bases. With V trimmed by 0 bases and J by 5 bases, 6 bases remained unmatched. Germline V gene lookup returns CDR1 MNHEY and CDR2 SVGAGI. This CDR3 is 16 amino acids long. DNA for the CDR3: TGTGCCAGCAGTTACTCGGGACAGGGGTCCGGTGAGACCCAGTACTTC. It translates to CASSYSGQGSGETQYF.

J is TRBJ2-3 and V is TRBV7-9, with a weak D call TRBD2 (6 bases). Germline lookup yields CDR1 SEHNR and CDR2 FQNEAQ (reference sequence). V shed 5 bases and J shed 2 bases, with 14 bases lying between them. The CDR3 consists of 15 residues. The CDR3 DNA sequence: TGTGCCAGCAGCCCGATGCGGGGACCCACAGATACGCAGTATTTT. Protein product: CASSPMRGPTDTQYF.

The V gene is TRBV11-2, the J gene TRBJ1-1; TRBD1 is a possible D gene (5 bases). This CDR3 contains 12 residues. Trimming shortened V by 5 bases and J by 11 bases, and 15 bases separated the two germline ends. The germline V gene encodes CDR1 SGHAT and CDR2 FQNNGV. CDR3 in DNA: TGTGCCAGCAGCCCGGGGGGAAAGGGGGCTTTCTTT. This translates into CASSPGGKGAFF.

This chain links TRBV11-3 with TRBJ2-1; the match to TRBD2 covers 9 bases. The CDR3 covers 16 residues. V lost 5 bases and J lost 4; bases outside the gene matches: 9. Per the germline V gene, CDR1 is SGHNT and CDR2 is YENEEA. The CDR3 loop reads CASSISGSPPYNEQFF. The CDR3 DNA reads TGTGCCAGCAGCATTAGCGGGAGCCCCCCGTACAATGAGCAGTTCTTC.

This rearrangement joins TRBV4-2 to TRBJ2-7; 9 bases map to TRBD1. The CDR3 totals 15 residues. V was clipped by 4 bases and J by 4 bases; unmatched bases: 8. Germline V gene lookup returns CDR1 LGHNA and CDR2 YNFKEQ. The CDR3 nucleotides are TGTGCCAGCAGCCGAGGACAGGGGTCAACGTACGAGCAGTACTTC. It translates to CASSRGQGSTYEQYF.

This chain uses TRBV4-3 with TRBJ1-1; 11 bases agree with TRBD1. V lost 1 base, J lost 6 bases, and 10 bases stayed unmatched. Per the germline V gene, CDR1 is LGHNA and CDR2 is YSLEER. There are 17 residues in the CDR3. The CDR3: CASSQAGTGGRQAEAFF. CDR3 in DNA: TGCGCCAGCAGCCAAGCCGGGACAGGGGGGCGTCAGGCTGAAGCTTTCTTT.

V and J are TRBV19 and TRBJ1-5, with a weak D call TRBD1 (6 bases). Germline V CDR1 and CDR2: LNHDA, SQIVND (reference sequence). V lost 10 bases, J lost 3 bases, and 19 bases lay in between. This CDR3 contains 15 residues. Here the CDR3 reads CATLRGGSDNQPQHF. In DNA form, the CDR3 reads TGTGCCACCCTAAGGGGGGGTTCGGACAATCAGCCCCAGCATTTT.

The sample holds one count of this clone. The CDR3 DNA reads TGTGCCAGTAGTATCGTGGACAGGGATACTGGCTACACCTTC. Its translation: CASSIVDRDTGYTF. The chain has TRBV19 and TRBJ1-2; TRBD1 aligns across 8 bases. CDR3 length equals 14 residues. Looked up from germline, CDR1 is LNHDA and CDR2 is SQIVND (reference sequence). Trimming at V came to 3 bases and at J to 7 bases, leaving 7 bases not matched to a gene.

The CDR3 region has the DNA TGTGCCAGCGGTGGGTTGGGCGCTTTCTTT. Translating it yields CASGGLGAFF. V is TRBV28 and J is TRBJ1-1, with D uncertain. Trimming stripped 8 bases from V and 11 bases from J, with 12 bases between. Germline-derived CDR1 and CDR2 are MDHEN and SYDVKM. The CDR3 runs 10 residues.

The rearrangement links TRBV29-1 to TRBJ1-5; tentative D call: TRBD1 (5 bases). The CDR3 is 17 amino acids. CDR1 is SQVTM and CDR2 is ANQGSEA in the germline V gene. Trimming left V 5 bases short and J 0 bases short, with 20 bases between. The CDR3 DNA follows: TGCAGCGTTTGGGGTGGGGCAGGTGATAATAGCAATCAGCCCCAGCATTTT. It specifies CSVWGGAGDNSNQPQHF.

This sequence joins TRBV27 and TRBJ2-6, with 8 bases identical to TRBD2. Germline values: CDR1 MNHEY, CDR2 SMNVEV (reference sequence). Losses at the gene ends were 3 bases for V and 4 bases for J; bases not matched to a gene: 2. The CDR3 is 15 amino acids. CDR3 in DNA: TGTGCCAGCAGTTTTTCTAGCGGGGGGGCCAACGTCCTGACTTTC. It translates to CASSFSSGGANVLTF.

The CDR3: CATSRGGNGETQYF. The CDR3 coding sequence is TGTGCCACCAGCAGAGGGGGCAACGGGGAGACCCAGTACTTC. V gene TRBV15 combines with J gene TRBJ2-5; TRBD1 might be the D (5 bases). The CDR3 contains 14 residues. Between the trimmed V and J ends, which lost 1 base and 5 bases, there was a span of 11 bases. Per germline, CDR1 LNHNV and CDR2 YYDKDF (reference sequence).

CDR3 protein: CASKPGLANTGELFF. CDR3 bases: TGTGCCAGCAAGCCAGGACTAGCGAACACCGGGGAGCTGTTTTTT. The chain couples TRBV6-5 to TRBJ2-2; 7 bases are shared with TRBD2. The junction had 5 bases not matched to a gene; V was cut back by 7 bases and J by 0 bases. This CDR3 has 15 residues. The germline gives CDR1 MNHEY, CDR2 SVGAGI.